These 11 T cell receptor beta chains were sequenced from one sample in a study of blood T cells in healthy people across ages (dated by TCRdb to the mid-2010s). The library was produced with 5' RACE. These reads were obtained on an Illumina HiSeq 2500. The second PCR ran for about 7 to 11 cycles and used a J-beta primer mix along with a sample-barcoded 5' primer. TCRdb applied fastp at Q25 and MiXCR to the public reads, then kept only in-frame beta chains. All rows with the same CDR3 protein become a single entry with the most common DNA and genes. This sample holds fewer than 800,000 distinct CDR3 sequences; about 25% were observed only once. The ten largest clones represent 9.4% of the sample. This sample was also put to use in a study of T cells of mothers and their children.

The sequenced sample consisted of blood. The receptors here all came from a boy younger than 18 in good health.

The table lists this clonotype with a few counts. The rearrangement links TRBV20-1 to TRBJ1-1; D gene unclear. CDR1 is DFQATT, CDR2 SNEGSKA, per germline (reference sequence). Trimming shortened V by 6 bases and J by 5 bases, and 10 bases separated the two germline ends. The CDR3 loop spans 11 amino acids. In DNA, the CDR3 is TGCAGTGCCCTCGGGCCGACTGAAGCTTTCTTT. Translating gives CSALGPTEAFF.

Of note for this clonotype: Germline is not matched at one junction end, which may reflect a read error. The rearrangement links TRBV10-3 to TRBJ2-5; TRBD1 is a possible D gene (5 bases). The J call may be wrong; the DNA end is better matched by TRBJ2-1. From germline, CDR1 is ENHRY and CDR2 SYGVKD. The CDR3 length is 14 residues. The CDR3 sequence: CAISATVSFNEQFF. CDR3 sequence (DNA): TGTGCCATCAGTGCGACAGTTTCCTTCAATGAGCAGTTCTTC.

This clonotype was observed a few times. This chain's CDR3 is CASSLDPSGMGYEQYF. The CDR3 DNA follows: TGTGCCAGCAGCTTAGATCCTAGCGGGATGGGCTACGAGCAGTACTTC. This sequence joins TRBV7-2 and TRBJ2-7, with 9 positions matching TRBD2. This CDR3 region has 16 residues. Germline-derived CDR1 and CDR2 are SGHTA and FQGNSA. The ends lost 1 base at V and 3 bases at J; junction bases unmatched: 7. Looking up the rest from reference TRBV7-2 and TRBJ2-7 gives the full variable domain: GAGVSQSPSNKVTEKGKDVELRCDPISGHTALYWYRQSLGQGLEFLIYFQGNSAPDKSGLPSDRFSAERTGGSVSTLTIQRTQQEDSAVYLCASSLDPSGMGYEQYFGPGTRLTVT.

The rearrangement uses TRBV19 and TRBJ2-2; no firm D call. Germline lookup yields CDR1 LNHDA and CDR2 SQIVND (reference sequence). The V gene lost 2 bases and the J gene lost 7 bases, with 20 bases spanning the gap. The CDR3 contains 17 residues. CDR3 DNA sequence: TGTGCCAGTAGTATAATAAAGGACCTCGGGTTGGGCGGGGAGCTGTTTTTT. Amino acid sequence: CASSIIKDLGLGGELFF.

This chain links TRBV12-3 or TRBV12-4 with TRBJ2-5, with D perhaps given as TRBD1 or TRBD2 (5 bases each). The ends were cut back, 5 bases at V and 1 base at J, with 11 bases in the middle. The CDR3 is made up of 14 amino acids. The CDR3 DNA sequence: TGTGCCAGCAGTGTGAGGGGCTTCCAAGAGACCCAGTACTTC. Its protein is CASSVRGFQETQYF.

This clonotype has a handful of counts. The chain carries TRBV5-1 and TRBJ2-5; TRBD1 is a possible D gene (6 bases). Trimming left V 0 bases short and J 0 bases short, with 18 bases between. CDR3 length: 18 residues. Germline CDR1 is SGHRS and CDR2 is YFSETQ. DNA of the CDR3: TGCGCCAGCAGCTTGGCCGGGACAACCAGTCCGTACCAAGAGACCCAGTACTTC. This translates into CASSLAGTTSPYQETQYF.

The rearrangement joins TRBV29-1 to TRBJ2-7; 12 bases fit TRBD2. V lost 4 bases to trimming and J lost 4 bases; unmatched junction nucleotides: 2. This CDR3 has 13 residues. Germline V gene sequence: CDR1 SQVTM, CDR2 ANQGSEA. The CDR3, as DNA: TGCAGCGTTGTGACTAGCGGGGGTTACGAGCAGTACTTC. Its translation is CSVVTSGGYEQYF.

The V call is TRBV28, the J call TRBJ2-7; 10 bases are shared with TRBD1. Germline values: CDR1 MDHEN, CDR2 SYDVKM. The CDR3 is 14 amino acids. J gave up 9 bases and V 3 bases, and 8 bases lay outside the gene matches. For the CDR3, the DNA is TGTGCCAGCAGTTTCAGACAGGGGGCGCATGGGCAGTACTTC. Translated, it gives CASSFRQGAHGQYF.

The chain uses TRBV20-1 and TRBJ2-1, with TRBD1 matching over 8 bases. CDR1 DFQATT and CDR2 SNEGSKA come from the germline V gene (reference sequence). Unmatched junction bases numbered 10, after V lost 4 bases and J lost 5 bases. This CDR3 has 15 amino acids. The CDR3 is CSATGGWSANNEQFF. CDR3 DNA: TGCAGTGCTACAGGGGGCTGGAGCGCTAACAATGAGCAGTTCTTC.

This chain connects TRBV11-2 to TRBJ2-5, with D tentatively TRBD1 (6 bases). The V end lost 2 bases, the J end lost 2 bases, and 12 bases lay between the germline ends. This CDR3 is 15 amino acids long. The germline V gene has CDR1 SGHAT and CDR2 FQNNGV. For the CDR3, the DNA is TGTGCCAGCAGCTTATCAGGGGCTGGGCAAGAGACCCAGTACTTC. It translates to CASSLSGAGQETQYF.

The chain is built from TRBV10-3 and TRBJ1-5, with D possibly TRBD1 on 6 matching bases. V lost 0 bases and J lost 6, with 21 bases in between. Germline values: CDR1 ENHRY, CDR2 SYGVKD. This CDR3 is built from 18 residues. CDR3 in amino acids: CAISESWTVVIRGQPQHF. The DNA for the CDR3 is TGTGCCATCAGTGAGTCTTGGACAGTAGTAATCCGTGGTCAGCCCCAGCATTTT.